This T cell receptor (beta chain) was profiled in a study of shared T cell receptors in the human thymus. CDR1 MDHEN and CDR2 SYDVKM come from the germline V gene. V was trimmed by 5 bases and J by 4 bases, leaving 18 bases between them. CDR3 length equals 16 residues. The assay was immunoSEQ multiplex PCR, and TCRdb's table has in-frame clones only and misses some. The sample has some 640,000 clones, over 75% seen once. The sample was also reused in another study, on human thymus T cells. That study adds: Obtained as resections during corrective heart surgery, the thymus tissue was then studied. In thymic and blood repertoires alike, V and J usage looked biased.

This receptor was obtained from a boy in the first two years of life with a congenital heart defect. Sequenced sample: thymocytes. J is TRBJ1-5 and V is TRBV28; TRBD1 is a possible D gene (6 bases). CDR3 loop: CASSPSTGYQNQPQHF. The CDR3 nucleotides read TGTGCCAGCAGTCCCTCGACAGGATATCAAAATCAGCCCCAGCATTTT.